This T cell receptor beta chain originates from a study of cytomegalovirus exposure and HLA in healthy donors. The study's findings and limits: There were 150 to 200 TCR beta chains listed as cytomegalovirus-associated.

Notes on this clone: Its antigen is not identified.

The PCR was carried out with 60 Vbeta primers and 13 Jbeta primers. Using immunoSEQ multiplex PCR, the repertoire was profiled, and TCRdb retains in-frame clones only, with some absent. The table includes over 110,000 clones, 79% detected once. V trimming: 4 bases; J trimming: 8 bases; junction bases outside the gene matches: 14. The CDR3 consists of 15 residues. Germline V gene sequence: CDR1 SGHRS, CDR2 YFSETQ. The sequencing input was PBMCs. The sequence derives from a man aged 18 to 29 in good health and CMV-seronegative. The chain links TRBV5-1 to TRBJ1-2; 7 bases are a match to TRBD1. The CDR3 nucleotides are TGCGCCAGCAGCATAGACAGGGTTCATAGCGGAGGCTACACCTTC. Translating it yields CASSIDRVHSGGYTF.